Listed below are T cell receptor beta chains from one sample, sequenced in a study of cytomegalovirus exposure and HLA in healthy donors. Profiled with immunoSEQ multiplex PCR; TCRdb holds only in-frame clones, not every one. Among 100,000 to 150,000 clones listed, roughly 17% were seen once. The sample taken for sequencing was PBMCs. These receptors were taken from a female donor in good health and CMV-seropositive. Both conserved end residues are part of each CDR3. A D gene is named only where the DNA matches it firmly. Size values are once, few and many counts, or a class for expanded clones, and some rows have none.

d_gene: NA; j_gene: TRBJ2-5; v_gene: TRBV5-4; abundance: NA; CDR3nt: TGTGCCAGCAGCCCCCTCGGGAGAAAGGAGACCCAGTACTTC; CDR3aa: CASSPLGRKETQYF
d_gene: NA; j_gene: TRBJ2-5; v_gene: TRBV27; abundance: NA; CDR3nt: TGTGCCAGCAGTTTAGTAGCCCAAGAGACCCAGTACTTC; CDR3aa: CASSLVAQETQYF
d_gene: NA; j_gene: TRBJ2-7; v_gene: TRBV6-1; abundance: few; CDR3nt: TGTGCCAGCAGTGAAGAACCGGGACATCGAATAGCAGAGCAGTACTTC; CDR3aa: CASSEEPGHRIAEQYF
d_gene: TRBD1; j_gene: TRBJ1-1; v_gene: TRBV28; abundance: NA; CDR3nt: TGTGCCAGCAGTACGCGTCGACAGGGTGGAACTGAAGCTTTCTTT; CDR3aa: CASSTRRQGGTEAFF
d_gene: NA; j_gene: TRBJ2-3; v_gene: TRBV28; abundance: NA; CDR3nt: TGTGCCAGCAGTGCCCTTGGGGGGTTCGCAGATACGCAGTATTTT; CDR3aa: CASSALGGFADTQYF
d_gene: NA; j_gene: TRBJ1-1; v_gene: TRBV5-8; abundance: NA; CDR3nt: TGTGCCAGCAGTGTCTCTAAAGCTTTCTTT; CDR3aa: CASSVSKAFF
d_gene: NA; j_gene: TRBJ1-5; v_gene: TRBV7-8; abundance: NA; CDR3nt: TGTGCCAGCAGCGCACAGGGTGCCGAGGGCAATCAGCCCCAGCATTTT; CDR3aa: CASSAQGAEGNQPQHF
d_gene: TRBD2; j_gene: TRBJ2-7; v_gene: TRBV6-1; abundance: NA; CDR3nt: TGTGCCAGCAGTGAATGGGGGGGGCTAGCGGGTTTCTCCTACGAGCAGTACTTC; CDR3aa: CASSEWGGLAGFSYEQYF
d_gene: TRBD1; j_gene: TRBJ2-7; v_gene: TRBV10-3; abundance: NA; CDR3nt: TGTGCCATCAGTGAGGAAAGGGACAGTTACGAGCAGTACTTC; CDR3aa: CAISEERDSYEQYF
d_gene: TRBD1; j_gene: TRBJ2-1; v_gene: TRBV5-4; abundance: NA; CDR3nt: TGTGCCAGCAGCCCGCCGGGACAGGGAACGTCCCCCAATGAGCAGTTCTTC; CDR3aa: CASSPPGQGTSPNEQFF
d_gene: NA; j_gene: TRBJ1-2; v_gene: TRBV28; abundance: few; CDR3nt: TGTGCCAGCCTTTCACGATCGAGCTATGGCTACACCTTC; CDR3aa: CASLSRSSYGYTF
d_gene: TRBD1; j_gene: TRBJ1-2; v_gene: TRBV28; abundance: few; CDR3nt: TGTGCCAGCAGTTTATTCGACAGGGGGCGCTATGGCTACACCTTC; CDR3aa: CASSLFDRGRYGYTF
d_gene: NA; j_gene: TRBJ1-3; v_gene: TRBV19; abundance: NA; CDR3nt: TGTGCCACCTCGACCGGCCATTCCGCCCTTCAGGACACCATATATTTT; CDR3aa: CATSTGHSALQDTIYF
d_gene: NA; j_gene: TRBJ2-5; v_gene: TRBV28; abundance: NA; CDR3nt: TGTGCCAGCAGTCCCCCCCTCGCGGGAGAGACCCAGTACTTC; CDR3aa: CASSPPLAGETQYF
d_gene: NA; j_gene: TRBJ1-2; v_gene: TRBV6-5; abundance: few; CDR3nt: TGTGCCAGCAGTTACCCAAATGGCTACACCTTC; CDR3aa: CASSYPNGYTF
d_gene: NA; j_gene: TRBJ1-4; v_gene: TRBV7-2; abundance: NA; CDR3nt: TGTGCCAGCAGTTCTCAGGGTCTCAGGGATGAAAAACTGTTTTTT; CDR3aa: CASSSQGLRDEKLFF
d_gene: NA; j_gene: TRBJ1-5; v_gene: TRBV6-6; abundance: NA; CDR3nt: TGTGCCAGCAGTTCCGCGTATAATCAGCCCCAGCATTTT; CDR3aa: CASSSAYNQPQHF
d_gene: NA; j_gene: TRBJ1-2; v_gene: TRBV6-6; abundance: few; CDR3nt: TGTGCCAGCAGTTACTCTCGACGGAGGGAGGATGGCTACACCTTC; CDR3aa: CASSYSRRREDGYTF